The rows below give T cell receptor beta chains drawn from one sample of a study of OX40 agonist ivuxolimab in advanced cancers. Profiled with immunoSEQ multiplex PCR; TCRdb holds only in-frame clones, not every one. In the table there are around 50,000 clones, around 89% of which are singletons. Sequencing used CD4+ or CD8+ T cells sorted from blood, obtained in a trial of the OX40 agonist ivuxolimab. The source is an adult with an advanced solid tumor such as melanoma, head and neck, liver or kidney cancer. Each CDR3 is given with its conserved first and last residue. D genes are given only for firm matches. Expanded clones are given a class, and other clones once, few, many or no size at all.

TRBJ2-7 TRBD2 . TRBV19 CASSIGTSGGAFLYEQYF TGTGCCAGTAGTATAGGGACTAGCGGGGGGGCCTTCCTCTACGAGCAGTACTTC
TRBJ2-1 . . TRBV7-2 CASSSNIYLGEQFF TGTGCCAGCAGCTCTAATATTTATCTCGGTGAGCAGTTCTTC
TRBJ1-2 . . TRBV7-9 CATLGTTNYGYTF TGTGCCACCCTGGGGACGACCAACTATGGCTACACCTTC
TRBJ2-7 TRBD1 . TRBV27 CASSFGQGSYEQYF TGTGCCAGCAGTTTCGGACAGGGGAGCTACGAGCAGTACTTC
TRBJ1-5 . few TRBV7-6 CASSAAALGNQPQHF TGTGCCAGCTCCGCGGCCGCCTTGGGCAATCAGCCCCAGCATTTT
TRBJ2-2 TRBD1 . TRBV4-1 CASSQGVLGKQGANTGELFF TGCGCCAGCAGCCAAGGTGTGCTTGGGAAACAGGGGGCTAACACCGGGGAGCTGTTTTTT
TRBJ2-7 . . TRBV27 CAVSAVGEVEQYF TGTGCCGTTTCGGCGGTGGGGGAAGTGGAGCAGTACTTC
TRBJ1-1 . . TRBV27 CASSFGNTEAFF TGTGCCAGCAGTTTTGGCAACACTGAAGCTTTCTTT
TRBJ2-1 TRBD2 . TRBV19 CASSMDSGGYNEQFF TGTGCCAGTAGTATGGATAGCGGGGGGTACAATGAGCAGTTCTTC
TRBJ2-1 . . TRBV27 CASRWQKPYEQFF TGTGCCAGCAGATGGCAGAAGCCATATGAGCAGTTCTTC
TRBJ2-3 TRBD1 . TRBV19 CASSIQDRDADTQYF TGTGCCAGTAGTATACAGGACAGGGATGCAGATACGCAGTATTTT
TRBJ1-1 . . TRBV19 CASSIPGENAEAFF TGTGCCAGTAGTATCCCAGGGGAAAACGCTGAAGCTTTCTTT
TRBJ1-3 . once TRBV15 CATSAGGSGNTIYF TGTGCCACCAGCGCCGGGGGCTCTGGAAACACCATATATTTT
TRBJ2-7 . . TRBV11-2 CASSLPVMGATYEQYF TGTGCCAGCAGCTTACCGGTGATGGGGGCGACGTACGAGCAGTACTTC
TRBJ1-2 TRBD1 once TRBV27 CASRLTGGDYGYTF TGTGCCAGCAGGCTGACAGGGGGCGACTATGGCTACACCTTC
TRBJ2-1 . . TRBV14 CASSQDMGLTRDNEQFF TGTGCCAGCAGCCAAGATATGGGATTGACCCGAGACAATGAGCAGTTCTTC
TRBJ2-7 . . TRBV4-1 CASSQKIGHADEQYF TGCGCCAGCAGCCAAAAAATTGGGCACGCCGACGAGCAGTACTTC
TRBJ1-4 . . TRBV4-1 CASRGLTNEKLFF TGCGCCAGCCGGGGGCTGACTAATGAAAAACTGTTTTTT
TRBJ1-2 . . TRBV30 CAWSVGFNYGYTF TGTGCCTGGAGTGTTGGCTTTAACTATGGCTACACCTTC
TRBJ2-3 TRBD2 . TRBV29-1 CSAYLGGSLSDTQYF TGCAGCGCCTATTTAGGCGGGAGTCTTTCAGATACGCAGTATTTT
TRBJ2-7 . . TRBV9 CASSFGTGTYEQYF TGTGCCAGCAGCTTCGGGACTGGAACCTACGAGCAGTACTTC
TRBJ2-1 TRBD2 . TRBV11-2 CASSSRGGSADYNEQFF TGTGCCAGCAGCTCCCGGGGGGGGTCAGCTGATTACAATGAGCAGTTCTTC
TRBJ2-7 TRBD1 . TRBV5-5 CASSLGDRVHEQYF TGTGCCAGCAGCTTGGGGGACAGGGTACACGAGCAGTACTTC
TRBJ2-1 TRBD2 . TRBV9 CASSATPTSGSPYNEQFF TGTGCCAGCAGCGCAACCCCGACTAGCGGGAGTCCTTACAATGAGCAGTTCTTC
TRBJ2-7 TRBD2 . TRBV7-6 CASSSIAGDHYEQYF TGTGCCAGCAGCTCGATAGCGGGGGACCACTACGAGCAGTACTTC